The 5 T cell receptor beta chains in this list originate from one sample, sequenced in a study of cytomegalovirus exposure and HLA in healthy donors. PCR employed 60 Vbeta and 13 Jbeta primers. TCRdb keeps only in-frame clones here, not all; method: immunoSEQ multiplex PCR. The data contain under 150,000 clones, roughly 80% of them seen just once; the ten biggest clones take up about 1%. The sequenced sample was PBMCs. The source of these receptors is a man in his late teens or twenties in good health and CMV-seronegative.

The CDR3 loop reads CASWGQGVETQYF. The CDR3 DNA reads as TGTGCCAGCTGGGGACAGGGTGTGGAGACCCAGTACTTC. The V call is TRBV27, the J call TRBJ2-5; 9 bases agree with TRBD1. CDR1 and CDR2 (germline): MNHEY, SMNVEV (reference sequence). There are 13 residues in the CDR3. V shed 8 bases and J 5 bases; nucleotides not matched to a gene: 6.

The CDR3 DNA follows: TGTGCCAGCAGCTTGGCAGGGTACTACGAGCAGTACTTC. Protein: CASSLAGYYEQYF. The rearrangement uses TRBV5-6 and TRBJ2-7, with D maybe TRBD1 (5 bases). The CDR3 has 13 amino acids. Per the germline V gene, CDR1 is SGHDT and CDR2 is YYEEEE. V was clipped by 0 bases and J by 3 bases, with 7 bases between them.

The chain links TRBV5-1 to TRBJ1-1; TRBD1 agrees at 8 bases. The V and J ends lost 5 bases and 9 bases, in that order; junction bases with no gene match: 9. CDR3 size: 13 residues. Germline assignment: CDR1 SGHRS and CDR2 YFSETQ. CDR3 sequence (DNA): TGCGCCAGCAGATATGGACAGGGATCGCAAGCTTTCTTT. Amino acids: CASRYGQGSQAFF.

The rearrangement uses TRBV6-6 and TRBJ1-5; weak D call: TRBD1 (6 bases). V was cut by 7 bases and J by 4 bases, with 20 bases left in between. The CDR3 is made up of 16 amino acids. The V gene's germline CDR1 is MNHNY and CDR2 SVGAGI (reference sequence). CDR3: CASNPRDTIRNQPQHF. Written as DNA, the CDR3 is TGTGCCAGCAACCCCCGGGACACCATACGAAATCAGCCCCAGCATTTT.

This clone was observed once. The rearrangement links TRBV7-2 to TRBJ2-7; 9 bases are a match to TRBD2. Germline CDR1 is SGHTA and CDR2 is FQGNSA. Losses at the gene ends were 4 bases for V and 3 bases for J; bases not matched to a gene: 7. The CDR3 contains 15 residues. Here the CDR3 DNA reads TGTGCCAGCAGCTACCTAGCGGGATTGATCTACGAGCAGTACTTC. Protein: CASSYLAGLIYEQYF.